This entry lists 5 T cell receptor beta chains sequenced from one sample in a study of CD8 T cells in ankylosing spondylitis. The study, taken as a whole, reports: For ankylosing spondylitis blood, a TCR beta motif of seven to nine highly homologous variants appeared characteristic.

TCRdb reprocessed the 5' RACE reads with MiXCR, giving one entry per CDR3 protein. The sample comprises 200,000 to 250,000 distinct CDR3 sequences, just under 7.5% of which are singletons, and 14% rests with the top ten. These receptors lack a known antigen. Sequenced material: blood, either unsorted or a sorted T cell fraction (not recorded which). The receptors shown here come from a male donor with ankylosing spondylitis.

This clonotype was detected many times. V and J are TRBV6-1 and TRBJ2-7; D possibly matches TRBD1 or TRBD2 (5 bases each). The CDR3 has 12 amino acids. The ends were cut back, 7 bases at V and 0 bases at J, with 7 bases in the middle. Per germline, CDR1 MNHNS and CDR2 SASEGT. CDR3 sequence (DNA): TGTGCCAGCACCGGGGCCTCCTACGAGCAGTACTTC. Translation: CASTGASYEQYF.

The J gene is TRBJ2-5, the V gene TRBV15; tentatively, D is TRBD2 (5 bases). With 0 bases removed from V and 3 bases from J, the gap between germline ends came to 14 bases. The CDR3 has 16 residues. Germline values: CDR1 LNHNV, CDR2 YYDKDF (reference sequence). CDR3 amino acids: CATSRDWADGEETQYF. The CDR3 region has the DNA TGTGCCACCAGCAGAGATTGGGCAGACGGGGAAGAGACCCAGTACTTC. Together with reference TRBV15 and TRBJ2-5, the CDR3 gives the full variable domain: DAMVIQNPRYQVTQFGKPVTLSCSQTLNHNVMYWYQQKSSQAPKLLFHYYDKDFNNEADTPDNFQSRRPNTSFCFLDIRSPGLGDTAMYLCATSRDWADGEETQYFGPGTRLLVL.

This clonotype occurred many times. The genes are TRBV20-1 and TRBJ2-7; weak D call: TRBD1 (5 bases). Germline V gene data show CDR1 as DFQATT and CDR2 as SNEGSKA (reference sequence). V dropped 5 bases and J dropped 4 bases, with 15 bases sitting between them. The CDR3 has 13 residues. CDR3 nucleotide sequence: TGCAGTGCTCCCGACAGCCTTACTTACGAGCAGTACTTC. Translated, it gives CSAPDSLTYEQYF.

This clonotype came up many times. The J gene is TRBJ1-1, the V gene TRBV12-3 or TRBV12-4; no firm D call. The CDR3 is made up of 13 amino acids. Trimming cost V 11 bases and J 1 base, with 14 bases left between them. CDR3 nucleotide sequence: TGTGCCTCTTTTTGGCGGGCGAACACTGAAGCTTTCTTT. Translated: CASFWRANTEAFF.

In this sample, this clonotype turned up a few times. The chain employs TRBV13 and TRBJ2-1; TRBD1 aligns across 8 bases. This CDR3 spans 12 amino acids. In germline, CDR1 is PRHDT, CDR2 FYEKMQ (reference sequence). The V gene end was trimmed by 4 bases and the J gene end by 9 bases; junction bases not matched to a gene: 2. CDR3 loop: CASSWDRSEQFF. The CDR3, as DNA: TGTGCCAGCAGCTGGGACAGGTCTGAGCAGTTCTTC.